The 20 T cell receptor beta chains below all came from one sample that was sequenced in a study of blood T cell repertoires in COVID-19. Here immunoSEQ multiplex PCR was the method, and the copy in TCRdb shows in-frame clones only, minus some. The table lists about 330,000 clones, around 87% of them singletons. Source material: PBMCs or T cells enriched from blood (not recorded which). All receptors come from a woman in her 30s who had recovered from COVID-19.

The CDR3 reads CASSAYRGNTEAFF. CDR3 DNA: TGTGCCAGCAGCGCGTACAGGGGTAACACTGAAGCTTTCTTT. The chain employs TRBV7-6 and TRBJ1-1; 7 bases map to TRBD1. CDR3 length: 14 residues. V lost 5 bases, J lost 2 bases, and 5 bases stayed unmatched. The germline CDR1 and CDR2 sequences are SGHVS and FNYEAQ.

The genes are TRBV19 and TRBJ2-7, with 11 bases aligning to TRBD2. CDR3 size: 18 residues. Looked up from germline, CDR1 is LNHDA and CDR2 is SQIVND (reference sequence). V dropped 8 bases and J dropped 7; count of bases not matched to a gene: 22. The CDR3: CASGGAGLAGGRAREQYF. In DNA, the CDR3 is TGTGCCAGTGGTGGCGCGGGGCTAGCGGGGGGTCGTGCTCGTGAGCAGTACTTC.

This chain uses TRBV4-1 with TRBJ1-5; no definite D call. The V end was cut by 2 bases, the J end by 7 bases, with 15 bases between. Germline V CDR1 and CDR2: MGHRA, YSYEKL. There are 15 residues in the CDR3. The CDR3 protein is CASSQLLRVGQPQHF. The CDR3 DNA reads TGCGCCAGCAGCCAATTATTGAGGGTTGGGCAGCCCCAGCATTTT.

The CDR3 loop is CASSPLGGTGEDTQYF. In DNA form, the CDR3 reads TGTGCCAGCAGCCCCCTAGGGGGGACAGGGGAAGATACGCAGTATTTT. The chain employs TRBV7-8 and TRBJ2-3; 10 nucleotides line up with TRBD1. The CDR3 runs to 16 residues. Germline V gene sequence: CDR1 SGHVS, CDR2 FQNEAQ. V was clipped by 5 bases and J by 5 bases; unmatched bases: 10.

The gene calls are TRBV18 and TRBJ1-1, with a weak D call TRBD1 (5 bases). This CDR3 has 14 residues. The V end lost 4 bases, the J end lost 13 bases, and 22 bases lay between the germline ends. Germline CDR1 and CDR2: KGHSH and LQKENI. The DNA for the CDR3 is TGTGCCAGCTCACTTACCGACAGTGCTCCGGGGGTTTTCTTT. It codes for CASSLTDSAPGVFF.

This clone occurred once. V is TRBV9 and J is TRBJ2-1; TRBD2 might be the D (5 bases). Germline-derived CDR1 and CDR2 are SGDLS and YYNGEE. This CDR3 has 15 amino acids. The V and J ends lost 1 base and 5 bases respectively, with 13 bases between them. The CDR3 DNA follows: TGTGCCAGCAGCGTAAGAGGGTCGGATAACAATGAGCAGTTCTTC. Amino acids: CASSVRGSDNNEQFF.

The chain has TRBV18 and TRBJ1-6, with D unclear. CDR3 length: 16 residues. V dropped 0 bases and J dropped 0 bases, with 6 bases sitting between them. Germline loops: CDR1 KGHSH, CDR2 LQKENI. CDR3 nucleotides: TGTGCCAGCTCACCACCCCACAGCTCCTATAATTCACCCCTCCACTTT. Amino acids: CASSPPHSSYNSPLHF.

In nucleotides, the CDR3 is TGTGCCAGCAGTTACTCACTCACGACAGGAAGAGGCTACACCTTC. This gives the protein CASSYSLTTGRGYTF. The chain recombines TRBV6-5 with TRBJ1-2; D is perhaps TRBD1 (6 bases). This CDR3 region has 15 residues. V lost 0 bases and J 8 bases, leaving 16 bases between the germline ends. Germline CDR1 is MNHEY and CDR2 is SVGAGI.

V usage is TRBV30 and J usage is TRBJ1-6, with D possibly being TRBD1 (6 bases). Trimming stripped 2 bases from V and 0 bases from J, with 11 bases between. The CDR3 runs to 16 residues. Per germline, CDR1 GTSNPN and CDR2 SVGIG (reference sequence). The CDR3 sequence: CAWSQDSTSYNSPLHF. The DNA for the CDR3 is TGTGCCTGGAGTCAGGACAGTACCTCCTATAATTCACCCCTCCACTTT.

This clone came up once. The gene calls are TRBV27 and TRBJ2-1, with D perhaps matching TRBD2 (7 bases). CDR1 and CDR2 from the germline V gene are MNHEY and SMNVEV (reference sequence). V lost 3 bases to trimming and J lost 0 bases, with 21 bases between them. The CDR3 contains 19 residues. The CDR3 nucleotides are TGTGCCAGCAGTTTCCTTGGGGGGGCAGTCTCGAGCTCCTACAATGAGCAGTTCTTC. Translating gives CASSFLGGAVSSSYNEQFF.

This chain joins TRBV12-2 and TRBJ1-3; TRBD1, the D gene given by the table, was not confirmed from the DNA. TRBV12-2 represents a pseudogene. This CDR3 region has 18 residues. CDR3 loop: CASRPERQATLSGNTIYF. In nucleotides, the CDR3 is TGTGCAAGTCGACCAGAAAGACAGGCAACTCTCTCTGGAAACACCATATATTTT.

The chain's CDR3 is CATPTTEETYEQYF. DNA of the CDR3: TGTGCCACCCCAACCACGGAGGAGACCTACGAGCAGTACTTC. The V gene is TRBV24-1, the J gene TRBJ2-7; possibly TRBD2 for D (5 bases). The CDR3 totals 14 residues. Germline-derived CDR1 and CDR2 are KGHDR and SFDVKD. V lost 9 bases to trimming and J lost 2 bases, with 16 bases between them.

The V gene is TRBV6-5, the J gene TRBJ2-7; 7 bases line up with TRBD2. Germline assignment: CDR1 MNHEY and CDR2 SVGAGI. The CDR3 contains 14 residues. V lost 4 bases and J lost 1; bases outside the gene matches: 4. CDR3 in DNA: TGTGCCAGCAGTTGGGGGGGGGATTCCTACGAGCAGTACTTC. Protein: CASSWGGDSYEQYF.

The chain recombines TRBV28 with TRBJ2-1, with TRBD2 identical over 9 bases. Germline CDR1 MDHEN, CDR2 SYDVKM. The CDR3 length is 18 residues. V was clipped by 4 bases and J by 3 bases; unmatched bases: 13. The CDR3 DNA reads as TGTGCCAGCAGTTCTAGCGGGGCCTTTATAGGCGGCTACAATGAGCAGTTCTTC. Encoded protein: CASSSSGAFIGGYNEQFF.

Only one count was recorded for this clone. The gene calls are TRBV10-2 and TRBJ1-5, with TRBD1 as a possible D gene (5 bases). CDR1 WSHSY and CDR2 SAAADI come from the germline V gene. V lost 8 bases and J 7 bases, leaving 15 bases between the germline ends. This CDR3 has 13 residues. CDR3 region: CASWRGNRQPQHF. The CDR3 DNA reads TGCGCCAGCTGGCGGGGGAATAGACAGCCCCAGCATTTT.

This clone has just one count. The rearrangement links TRBV9 to TRBJ1-1, with D hard to call. From germline, CDR1 is SGDLS and CDR2 YYNGEE. V lost 4 bases, J lost 7 bases, and 11 bases lay in between. The CDR3 loop spans 12 amino acids. The CDR3 protein is CASSPSEGEAFF. CDR3 DNA sequence: TGTGCCAGCAGCCCATCGGAGGGTGAAGCTTTCTTT.

The chain employs TRBV5-5 and TRBJ1-1; 7 bases map to TRBD1. The CDR3 consists of 13 residues. V lost 3 bases to trimming and J lost 6 bases; unmatched junction nucleotides: 5. CDR1 is SGHKS, CDR2 YYEKEE, per germline (reference sequence). The CDR3 nucleotides are TGTGCCAGCAGCTCGCAGGGGGTGGCTGAAGCTTTCTTT. It translates to CASSSQGVAEAFF.

The CDR3 DNA reads TGTGCCAGCTCACCACCCAATAAAGACAGGTCCTGGGAGCAGTACTTC. Amino acids: CASSPPNKDRSWEQYF. V and J are TRBV18 and TRBJ2-7, with D maybe TRBD1 (6 bases). The CDR3 runs to 16 residues. The V and J ends lost 0 bases and 7 bases respectively, with 19 bases between them. Germline loops: CDR1 KGHSH, CDR2 LQKENI.

The chain links TRBV10-3 to TRBJ2-7, with TRBD2 as a possible D gene (5 bases). V was shortened by 11 bases and J by 1 base, with 18 bases between the two germline ends. Germline CDR1 is ENHRY and CDR2 is SYGVKD. The CDR3 has 14 amino acids. CDR3 sequence (DNA): TGTGCCGCCCGGAGAGGGCCGGGGTCCTACGAGCAGTACTTC. The encoded protein is CAARRGPGSYEQYF.

The chain employs TRBV4-3 and TRBJ2-5; weak D call: TRBD2 (5 bases). CDR1 and CDR2 (germline): LGHNA, YSLEER. Between the trimmed V and J ends, which lost 0 bases and 5 bases, there was a span of 13 bases. The CDR3 is 15 amino acids. The chain's CDR3 is CASSQESASGETQYF. The CDR3 region has the DNA TGCGCCAGCAGCCAAGAATCGGCGTCGGGGGAGACCCAGTACTTC.